The source of this T cell receptor (beta chain) is a study of T-cell reconstitution after alpha-beta-depleted transplantation in children. Germline CDR1 SGDLS, CDR2 YYNGEE. Trimming took off 3 bases at V and 4 bases at J, with 13 bases between the two ends. The CDR3 consists of 14 residues. The library targeted TCRbeta and was prepared with unique molecular identifiers. TCRdb used MiXCR to reprocess the PCR reads, holding one entry per CDR3 protein. The sample gives about 690,000 distinct CDR3 sequences, around a sixth of which show up once; under 1.2% is in the top ten. The sequences come from PBMCs from the stem cell graft donor, collected from the stem cell graft. The V gene is TRBV9, the J gene TRBJ1-2; TRBD1 is a possible D gene (5 bases). This receptor was obtained from a human donor who donated a stem cell graft to a child with acute myeloid leukemia. The CDR3 DNA sequence: TGTGCCAGCAGCGGCGAGGGGCTGAGCTATGGCTACACCTTC. It is translated as CASSGEGLSYGYTF.